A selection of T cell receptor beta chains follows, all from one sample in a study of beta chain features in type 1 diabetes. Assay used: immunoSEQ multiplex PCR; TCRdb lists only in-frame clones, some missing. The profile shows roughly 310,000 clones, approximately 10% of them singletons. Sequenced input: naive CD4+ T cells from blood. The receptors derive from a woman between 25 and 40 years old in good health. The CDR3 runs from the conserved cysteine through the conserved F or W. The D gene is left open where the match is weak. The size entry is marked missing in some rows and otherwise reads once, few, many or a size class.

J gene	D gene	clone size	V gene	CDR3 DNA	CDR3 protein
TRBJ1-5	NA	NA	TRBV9	TGTGCCAGCGGTGGCTCCTCTGCCCCCCAGCATTTT	CASGGSSAPQHF
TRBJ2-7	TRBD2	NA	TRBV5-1	TGCGCCAGCAGCTTGCCTGCTAGCGGGAGCTTGGGTGGGGCGACCTACGAGCAGTACTTC	CASSLPASGSLGGATYEQYF
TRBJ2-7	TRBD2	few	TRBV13	TGTGCCAGCAGGGTAGCGGGAGGGATTTACGAGCAGTACTTC	CASRVAGGIYEQYF
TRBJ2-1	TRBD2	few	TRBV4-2	TGTGCCAGCAGCCAAGATTTGACTAGCGGGCACAATGAGCAGTTCTTC	CASSQDLTSGHNEQFF
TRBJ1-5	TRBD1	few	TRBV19	TGTGCCAGTCTGGGACAGGGTAGTCAGCCCCAGCATTTT	CASLGQGSQPQHF
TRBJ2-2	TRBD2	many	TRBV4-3	TGCGCCAGCAGCCAAGATCTGACTAGCGTAACCGGGGAGCTGTTTTTT	CASSQDLTSVTGELFF
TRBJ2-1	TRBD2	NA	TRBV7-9	TGTGCCAGCGGGGAGGGGTATGAGCAGTTCTTC	CASGEGYEQFF
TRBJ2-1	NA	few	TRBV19	TGTGCCAGTAGCCGGGGGTTACCCTACAATGAGCAGTTCTTC	CASSRGLPYNEQFF
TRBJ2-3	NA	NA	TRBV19	TGTGCCAGCAGTATCCGGCGGGAAGTAGATACGCAGTATTTT	CASSIRREVDTQYF
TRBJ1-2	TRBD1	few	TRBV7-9	TGTGCCAGCAGCCCAGGACAGGGGGCAAATGGCTACACCTTC	CASSPGQGANGYTF
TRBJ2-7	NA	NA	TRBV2	TGTGCCAGCAGCCGAGACAGCTACGAGCAGTACTTC	CASSRDSYEQYF
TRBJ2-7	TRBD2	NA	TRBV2	TGTGCCAGCAGTCTTAGCGGGATTCACGACGAGCAGTACTTC	CASSLSGIHDEQYF
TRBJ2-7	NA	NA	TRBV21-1	TGTGCCAGCAGCAAAGCGCTTTCTAGGTTCGAGCAGTACTTC	CASSKALSRFEQYF
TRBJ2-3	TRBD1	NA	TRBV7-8	TGTGCCAGCAGCTCCGGCCAAGGGGGCGGGAGCACAGATACGCAGTATTTT	CASSSGQGGGSTDTQYF
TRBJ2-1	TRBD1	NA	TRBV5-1	TGCGCCAGCAGCTGGGGGACAGTTGCCGTCAATGAGCAGTTCTTC	CASSWGTVAVNEQFF
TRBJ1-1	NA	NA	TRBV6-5	TGTGCCAGCAGTTACTCGGCAGGGGTCCCGAACACTGAAGCTTTCTTT	CASSYSAGVPNTEAFF
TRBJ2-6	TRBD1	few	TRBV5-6	TGTGCCAGCAGCTTGCAGGGGGCCGGGGCCAACGTCCTGACTTTC	CASSLQGAGANVLTF
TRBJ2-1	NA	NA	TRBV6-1	TGTGCCACCGGCGGGAACGTAAACAATGAGCAGTTCTTC	CATGGNVNNEQFF
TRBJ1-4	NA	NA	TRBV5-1	TGCGCCAGCAGCTTCGGGAGGGGAAATGAAAAACTGTTTTTT	CASSFGRGNEKLFF
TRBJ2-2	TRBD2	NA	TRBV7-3	TGTGCCAGCAGCTTAGGGCGGGAGCGGGCCGGGGAGCTGTTTTTT	CASSLGRERAGELFF
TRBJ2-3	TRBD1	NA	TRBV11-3	TGTGCCAGCAGCTCCCGGGACAGGGAGTTGGATACGCAGTATTTT	CASSSRDRELDTQYF
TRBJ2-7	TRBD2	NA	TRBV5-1	TGCGCCAGCAGCTCCCAGCGGGAGGGAGGTAACGAGCAGTACTTC	CASSSQREGGNEQYF
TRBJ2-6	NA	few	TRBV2	TGTGCCAGCCAGCTTGACAGGAGACTTTCTGGGGCCAACGTCCTGACTTTC	CASQLDRRLSGANVLTF
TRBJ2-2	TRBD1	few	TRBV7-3	TGTGCCAGCAGCTTAAGACAGGGGACGGACACCGGGGAGCTGTTTTTT	CASSLRQGTDTGELFF
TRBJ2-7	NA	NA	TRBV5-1	TGCGCCAGCAGCTTTGGGCGGGCCTCCTACGAGCAGTACTTC	CASSFGRASYEQYF
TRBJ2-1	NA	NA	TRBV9	TGTGCCAGCAGCGTAGGGGCTCCGGAATCCTACAATGAGCAGTTCTTC	CASSVGAPESYNEQFF
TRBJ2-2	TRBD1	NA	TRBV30	TGTGCCTGGAGTGTACCTGGGACAGGTCCCCCCGGGGAGCTGTTTTTT	CAWSVPGTGPPGELFF
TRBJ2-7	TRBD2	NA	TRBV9	TGTGCCAGCAGCATCGGACTAGCGGGAGTAAACGAGCAGTACTTC	CASSIGLAGVNEQYF
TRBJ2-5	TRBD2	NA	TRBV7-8	TGTGCCAGCAGCTTCCGACTAGCGGGAGGGCCAGAGACCCAGTACTTC	CASSFRLAGGPETQYF
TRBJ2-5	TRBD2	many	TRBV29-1	TGCAGCGGTGGCTTGTCTAGCGGGGAGACCCAGTACTTC	CSGGLSSGETQYF
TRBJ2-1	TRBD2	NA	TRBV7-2	TGTGCCAGCAGCTTATCGACTAGCGGTACTAAGTTCTTC	CASSLSTSGTKFF